This entry lists 9 T cell receptor beta chains sequenced from one sample in a study of blood T cell repertoires in COVID-19. Sequencing used immunoSEQ multiplex PCR; TCRdb keeps in-frame clones, though not all of them. The sample carries 150,000 or so clones, 85% to 95% recorded once. Sequencing was carried out using peripheral blood. The receptor source for this set is a woman aged 55-69 years with COVID-19, enrolled during active disease.

This clone has a handful of counts. The rearrangement joins TRBV5-1 to TRBJ1-2; D possibly corresponds to TRBD1 (6 bases). Germline V gives CDR1 SGHRS, CDR2 YFSETQ. The CDR3 extends over 14 amino acids. V shed 2 bases and J shed 6 bases, with 14 bases lying between them. This chain's CDR3 is CASSFGGGDDGYTF. The DNA for the CDR3 is TGCGCCAGCAGCTTCGGAGGGGGGGACGATGGCTACACCTTC.

The genes are TRBV7-8 and TRBJ2-7, with a possible D match to TRBD1 (6 bases). The V and J ends lost 2 bases and 0 bases respectively, with 20 bases between them. The germline gives CDR1 SGHVS, CDR2 FQNEAQ. This CDR3 is 18 amino acids long. The CDR3 bases are TGTGCCAGCAGCTTAAGGATGATGGGGACACAAAGCTCCTACGAGCAGTACTTC. Its protein product is CASSLRMMGTQSSYEQYF.

The chain combines TRBV10-3 with TRBJ1-2; 7 bases are shared with TRBD1. This CDR3 spans 16 amino acids. Germline lookup yields CDR1 ENHRY and CDR2 SYGVKD. J gave up 0 bases and V 3 bases, and 7 bases lay outside the gene matches. The CDR3 region is CAISEAWTGTNYGYTF. CDR3 bases: TGTGCCATCAGTGAAGCCTGGACAGGAACTAACTATGGCTACACCTTC.

The gene calls are TRBV13 and TRBJ1-5; D may be TRBD1 (5 bases). Deletions cut 5 bases from V and 1 base from J, with 12 bases between. Germline CDR1 reads PRHDT; CDR2 reads FYEKMQ (reference sequence). The CDR3 runs 15 residues. The CDR3 DNA sequence: TGTGCCAGCAGCCTTAGTGGGGCGAGCAATCAGCCCCAGCATTTT. Its translation is CASSLSGASNQPQHF.

The chain uses TRBV6-5 and TRBJ1-6; D is uncertain. Per the germline V gene, CDR1 is MNHEY and CDR2 is SVGAGI. The CDR3 runs to 14 residues. The CDR3: CAYGSDSYNSPLHF. The CDR3 region has the DNA TGTGCTTATGGTAGCGATTCCTATAATTCACCCCTCCACTTT.

The V and J genes are TRBV9 and TRBJ1-5; D perhaps matches TRBD1 (6 bases). The CDR3 has 14 residues. Per the germline V gene, CDR1 is SGDLS and CDR2 is YYNGEE. V was cut by 0 bases and J by 9 bases, with 13 bases left in between. DNA of the CDR3: TGTGCCAGCAGCGTAGACAGGGAGGGTGGGCCCCAGCATTTT. Encoded protein: CASSVDREGGPQHF.

This sequence joins TRBV7-8 and TRBJ1-3, with TRBD1 matching over 8 bases. The CDR3 loop spans 15 amino acids. In germline, CDR1 is SGHVS, CDR2 FQNEAQ. V gave up 5 bases and J gave up 3 bases; unmatched junction bases: 6. CDR3 region: CASSRDRGSGNTIYF. CDR3 DNA sequence: TGTGCCAGCAGCCGAGACAGGGGTAGTGGAAACACCATATATTTT.

This sequence joins TRBV9 and TRBJ2-5; D gene ambiguous. The CDR3 loop spans 15 amino acids. Germline CDR1 is SGDLS and CDR2 is YYNGEE. The ends were cut back, 0 bases at V and 3 bases at J, with 12 bases in the middle. CDR3 DNA: TGTGCCAGCAGCGTAGGTCACCCTAAGAAAGAGACCCAGTACTTC. This encodes CASSVGHPKKETQYF.

V usage is TRBV3-1 (or the pseudogene TRBV3-2) and J usage is TRBJ2-1, with 7 bases that match TRBD2. Germline V gene lookup returns CDR1 LGHDT and CDR2 YNNKEL (reference sequence). The CDR3 extends over 19 amino acids. Unmatched junction bases numbered 13, after V lost 0 bases and J lost 2 bases. Here the CDR3 reads CASSQDVSLGGVPYNEQFF. In nucleotides, the CDR3 is TGTGCCAGCAGCCAAGACGTATCGTTGGGGGGGGTTCCCTACAATGAGCAGTTCTTC.